What follows are 14 T cell receptor beta chains derived from one specimen sequenced in a study of cytomegalovirus exposure and HLA in healthy donors. The data were produced by immunoSEQ multiplex PCR, yet TCRdb's version contains in-frame clones alone and is incomplete. The sample has a few hundred thousand clones; 75% to 90% are singletons. Sequencing was carried out using PBMCs. Receptors were obtained from a woman in her twenties or thirties in good health and CMV-seropositive.

This clone was found once. J is TRBJ2-7 and V is TRBV25-1, with 12 bases matching TRBD2. The germline gives CDR1 MGHDK, CDR2 SYGVNS. V lost 3 bases to trimming and J lost 2 bases; unmatched junction nucleotides: 5. CDR3 length equals 16 residues. CDR3 region: CASSDSTSGSPYEQYF. In nucleotides, the CDR3 is TGTGCCAGCAGTGATTCGACTAGCGGGAGCCCCTACGAGCAGTACTTC.

The gene calls are TRBV13 and TRBJ1-5; no firm D call. Per the germline V gene, CDR1 is PRHDT and CDR2 is FYEKMQ (reference sequence). The V end lost 4 bases, the J end lost 3 bases, and 7 bases lay between the germline ends. The CDR3 is 13 residues long. The CDR3 region has the DNA TGTGCCAGCAGCTGGGGAAACAATCAGCCCCAGCATTTT. The encoded protein is CASSWGNNQPQHF.

The V and J genes are TRBV5-4 and TRBJ2-1; 14 bases fit TRBD2. With V trimmed by 4 bases and J by 12 bases, 9 bases remained unmatched. Germline V gene data show CDR1 as SGHNT and CDR2 as YYREEE (reference sequence). The CDR3 has 15 amino acids. DNA of the CDR3: TGTGCCAGCAGCCCGGGGACTAGCGGGAGACCGCGGCAGTTCTTC. Residues: CASSPGTSGRPRQFF.

This clone is a singleton in its sample. The rearrangement links TRBV5-6 to TRBJ2-7; weak D call: TRBD1 (6 bases). The germline CDR1 and CDR2 sequences are SGHDT and YYEEEE. The germline V and J ends were trimmed by 4 bases and 2 bases, with 13 bases remaining between them. The CDR3 length is 14 residues. CDR3 sequence: CASSPGTPAYEQYF. CDR3 nucleotides: TGTGCCAGCAGCCCCGGGACACCGGCCTACGAGCAGTACTTC.

This rearrangement joins TRBV4-3 to TRBJ1-4; D gene unclear. The length of the CDR3 is 18 residues. Germline V gives CDR1 LGHNA, CDR2 YSLEER. V dropped 0 bases and J dropped 8 bases, with 22 bases sitting between them. CDR3 nucleotide sequence: TGCGCCAGCAGCCAAGAGCTTTTGGGAGCAGCCGCCGAGGAAAAACTGTTTTTT. Amino acids: CASSQELLGAAAEEKLFF.

This chain connects TRBV28 to TRBJ2-5; D possibly matches TRBD1 or TRBD2 (6 bases each). The CDR3 extends over 16 amino acids. Germline-derived CDR1 and CDR2 are MDHEN and SYDVKM. V lost 3 bases and J lost 0, with 14 bases in between. In DNA form, the CDR3 reads TGTGCCAGCAGTTTGAGGAGGGGGACCCACCAAGAGACCCAGTACTTC. It encodes CASSLRRGTHQETQYF.

V usage is TRBV29-1 and J usage is TRBJ2-7; tentatively, D is TRBD2 (7 bases). Germline lookup yields CDR1 SQVTM and CDR2 ANQGSEA. V was cut by 4 bases and J by 6 bases, with 16 bases left in between. CDR3 length equals 13 residues. DNA for the CDR3: TGCAGCGTTGTTAGGGCAGGGGAGGGCGAGCAGTACTTC. As protein: CSVVRAGEGEQYF.

The chain couples TRBV27 to TRBJ2-2, with D perhaps matching TRBD1 (6 bases). V lost 3 bases and J 2 bases, leaving 13 bases between the germline ends. The length of the CDR3 is 16 residues. Looked up from germline, CDR1 is MNHEY and CDR2 is SMNVEV (reference sequence). This chain's CDR3 is CASSFSRGSNTGELFF. The DNA for the CDR3 is TGTGCCAGCAGTTTCTCAAGGGGGAGCAACACCGGGGAGCTGTTTTTT.

V is TRBV29-1 and J is TRBJ2-7; TRBD2 matches 7 bases. The CDR3 has 20 residues. The V gene end was trimmed by 4 bases and the J gene end by 7 bases; junction bases not matched to a gene: 31. Germline CDR1 and CDR2: SQVTM and ANQGSEA. The CDR3 region is CSVAGLQPERGGGPSGEQYF. CDR3 sequence (DNA): TGCAGCGTTGCGGGTCTGCAGCCGGAACGTGGGGGAGGGCCTTCGGGGGAGCAGTACTTC.

V usage is TRBV5-1 and J usage is TRBJ1-3; tentatively, D is TRBD1 (5 bases). Germline values: CDR1 SGHRS, CDR2 YFSETQ. The CDR3 is 17 residues long. Trimming took off 2 bases at V and 0 bases at J, with 15 bases between the two ends. CDR3 sequence: CASSFTGEFSSGNTIYF. The CDR3 region has the DNA TGCGCCAGCAGCTTTACAGGAGAATTTAGCTCTGGAAACACCATATATTTT. Complete variable domain (other parts from reference TRBV5-1 and TRBJ1-3): KAGVTQTPRYLIKTRGQQVTLSCSPISGHRSVSWYQQTPGQGLQFLFEYFSETQRNKGNFPGRFSGRQFSNSRSEMNVSTLELGDSALYLCASSFTGEFSSGNTIYFGEGSWLTVV.

V gene TRBV30 combines with J gene TRBJ2-7; D remains unclear. Trimming took 1 base from V and 2 from J, leaving 9 bases between them. Germline CDR1 is GTSNPN and CDR2 is SVGIG (reference sequence). The CDR3 has 13 amino acids. CDR3 region: CAWSDAVPYEQYF. The CDR3, as DNA: TGTGCCTGGAGTGATGCGGTGCCCTACGAGCAGTACTTC.

The V call is TRBV5-4, the J call TRBJ1-2; D is perhaps TRBD1 (6 bases). Germline V gene lookup returns CDR1 SGHNT and CDR2 YYREEE (reference sequence). This CDR3 spans 13 amino acids. Trimming left V 0 bases short and J 8 bases short, with 11 bases between. The CDR3 region is CASSLGGALGYTF. The DNA for the CDR3 is TGTGCCAGCAGCTTGGGGGGGGCGCTCGGCTACACCTTC.

This chain uses TRBV9 with TRBJ1-3, with D perhaps TRBD1 (6 bases). V lost 3 bases and J 5 bases, leaving 12 bases between the germline ends. CDR3 length: 14 amino acids. Germline V gives CDR1 SGDLS, CDR2 YYNGEE. The CDR3 region has the DNA TGTGCCAGCAGCGAGGACAGTGCAAGAAACACCATATATTTT. Translated: CASSEDSARNTIYF.

This sequence joins TRBV5-1 and TRBJ2-7, with 11 bases identical to TRBD2. The CDR3 consists of 15 residues. With 5 bases clipped from V and 3 bases from J, the junction kept 7 bases outside the gene matches. The V gene's germline CDR1 is SGHRS and CDR2 YFSETQ. The DNA for the CDR3 is TGCGCCAGCAGACCGGGACTAGCGGAATTCTACGAGCAGTACTTC. Amino acid sequence: CASRPGLAEFYEQYF.